A single sample gave rise to the 23 T cell receptor beta chains below, sequenced in a study of control samples from healthy donors and cancer patients (dated by TCRdb to between 2020 and 2021). The library came from the immunoSEQ multiplex PCR assay. TCRdb holds this immuneACCESS table with in-frame rearrangements only. Some clones are missing; in checked studies, unresolved V genes explain under half, and the rest has no known cause. Here the sample has about 80,000 clones; 91% occur a single time. In total, the top ten clones hold roughly 18% of the sample. Specimen: blood. The receptor source for this set is a man aged 50 to 60 in good health.

The V call is TRBV7-9, the J call TRBJ2-7, with D possibly TRBD1 on 6 matching bases. The CDR3 covers 14 residues. The germline V gene encodes CDR1 SEHNR and CDR2 FQNEAQ (reference sequence). Trimming removed 1 base from V and 6 bases from J, with 13 bases in between. The CDR3 protein is CASSLDVGAGEQYF. The CDR3 bases are TGTGCCAGCAGCTTAGATGTGGGGGCTGGCGAGCAGTACTTC.

The chain employs TRBV5-1 and TRBJ2-3; 10 positions agree with TRBD1. There are 14 residues in the CDR3. CDR1 and CDR2 from the germline V gene are SGHRS and YFSETQ. V lost 4 bases, J lost 4 bases, and 3 bases stayed unmatched. The CDR3 sequence is CASSPGQGADTQYF. Here the CDR3 DNA reads TGCGCCAGCAGCCCCGGACAGGGGGCAGATACGCAGTATTTT.

The V and J genes are TRBV3-1 (or the pseudogene TRBV3-2) and TRBJ1-1, with unresolved D. This CDR3 contains 14 residues. Germline V gene lookup returns CDR1 LGHDT and CDR2 YNNKEL (reference sequence). Trimming shortened V by 1 base and J by 1 base, and 7 bases separated the two germline ends. CDR3 amino acids: CASSQVARNTEAFF. For the CDR3, the DNA is TGTGCCAGCAGCCAAGTGGCCAGGAACACTGAAGCTTTCTTT.

V and J are TRBV19 and TRBJ1-1; D is ambiguous. Looked up from germline, CDR1 is LNHDA and CDR2 is SQIVND (reference sequence). The V end was cut by 5 bases, the J end by 6 bases, with 16 bases between. The CDR3 totals 14 residues. CDR3 in amino acids: CASSDFGGLSEAFF. As DNA, the CDR3 is TGTGCCAGTAGTGACTTCGGCGGACTTTCTGAAGCTTTCTTT.

The chain uses TRBV9 and TRBJ2-1, with 8 bases identical to TRBD1. The V segment lost 3 bases and the J segment 7 bases; nucleotides outside the gene matches: 9. Germline V gene data show CDR1 as SGDLS and CDR2 as YYNGEE. The CDR3 loop spans 15 amino acids. The CDR3 nucleotides are TGTGCCAGCAGCGGGTCCACAGGGGGGATTAATGAGCAGTTCTTC. It translates to CASSGSTGGINEQFF.

The V and J genes are TRBV15 and TRBJ2-5; 7 bases match TRBD2. This CDR3 spans 14 amino acids. Per the germline V gene, CDR1 is LNHNV and CDR2 is YYDKDF (reference sequence). V shed 1 base, J shed 4 bases, and the junction held 3 bases outside the gene matches. CDR3 sequence: CATSRAGGVETQYF. In DNA, the CDR3 is TGTGCCACCAGCAGAGCTGGGGGGGTAGAGACCCAGTACTTC. Complete variable domain (other parts from reference TRBV15 and TRBJ2-5): DAMVIQNPRYQVTQFGKPVTLSCSQTLNHNVMYWYQQKSSQAPKLLFHYYDKDFNNEADTPDNFQSRRPNTSFCFLDIRSPGLGDTAMYLCATSRAGGVETQYFGPGTRLLVL.

The chain carries TRBV18 and TRBJ2-6; weak D call: TRBD1 (6 bases). The germline V gene encodes CDR1 KGHSH and CDR2 LQKENI. CDR3 length: 17 amino acids. The V gene lost 8 bases and the J gene lost 0 bases, with 17 bases spanning the gap. The CDR3 sequence is CASTTGTTSSGANVLTF. Here the CDR3 DNA reads TGTGCCAGCACGACCGGGACAACCAGCTCTGGGGCCAACGTCCTGACTTTC.

The chain is built from TRBV19 and TRBJ2-7, with D possibly being TRBD2 (5 bases). Germline assignment: CDR1 LNHDA and CDR2 SQIVND (reference sequence). CDR3 length equals 14 residues. Trimming cost V 5 bases and J 3 bases, with 14 bases left between them. CDR3 sequence: CASSRGLMDYEQYF. The CDR3 DNA reads TGTGCCAGTAGTCGGGGTTTGATGGACTACGAGCAGTACTTC.

The chain has TRBV19 and TRBJ1-4; D not certain. Trimming left V 3 bases short and J 5 bases short, with 10 bases between. Germline V gene sequence: CDR1 LNHDA, CDR2 SQIVND (reference sequence). This CDR3 contains 14 residues. The CDR3 spells CASSINRRNEKLFF. The CDR3 coding sequence is TGTGCCAGTAGTATCAATAGGCGGAATGAAAAACTGTTTTTT.

This clone was detected a few times. This specimen includes other DNA sequences encoding the same CDR3. The genes are TRBV7-2 and TRBJ1-5; the D gene is possibly TRBD1 (6 bases). Trimming stripped 3 bases from V and 2 bases from J, with 11 bases between. In germline, CDR1 is SGHTA, CDR2 FQGNSA. The CDR3 is 15 amino acids. The CDR3 sequence: CASSLRGVGNQPQHF. The CDR3 DNA is TGTGCCAGCAGCTTGAGGGGGGTGGGCAATCAGCCCCAGCATTTT. Drawing the rest from reference TRBV7-2 and TRBJ1-5, the complete variable domain is GAGVSQSPSNKVTEKGKDVELRCDPISGHTALYWYRQSLGQGLEFLIYFQGNSAPDKSGLPSDRFSAERTGGSVSTLTIQRTQQEDSAVYLCASSLRGVGNQPQHFGDGTRLSIL.

The V and J genes are TRBV5-1 and TRBJ2-5; 7 nucleotides match TRBD2. The CDR3 totals 14 residues. Losses at the gene ends were 0 bases for V and 1 base for J; bases not matched to a gene: 0. Germline V CDR1 and CDR2: SGHRS, YFSETQ. The CDR3 protein is CASSLGGGQETQYF. The CDR3 DNA follows: TGCGCCAGCAGCTTGGGGGGGGGCCAAGAGACCCAGTACTTC. The full variable domain, completed using reference TRBV5-1 and TRBJ2-5, is KAGVTQTPRYLIKTRGQQVTLSCSPISGHRSVSWYQQTPGQGLQFLFEYFSETQRNKGNFPGRFSGRQFSNSRSEMNVSTLELGDSALYLCASSLGGGQETQYFGPGTRLLVL.

The CDR3: CASSYGTGSQPQHF. The CDR3, as DNA: TGTGCCAGCAGTTACGGGACAGGGTCTCAGCCCCAGCATTTT. This rearrangement joins TRBV6-2 or TRBV6-3 to TRBJ1-5; 9 bases agree with TRBD1. Germline V CDR1 and CDR2: MNHEY, SVGEGT. V lost 2 bases, J lost 6 bases, and 2 bases stayed unmatched. The CDR3 is made up of 14 amino acids.

This clone occurred many times. The J gene is TRBJ1-2, the V gene TRBV29-1, with D unclear. CDR3 length equals 12 residues. Germline CDR1 SQVTM, CDR2 ANQGSEA. V dropped 4 bases and J dropped 2 bases, with 8 bases sitting between them. The CDR3 DNA is TGCAGCGTTGTGGTCTTCAACTATGGCTACACCTTC. This translates into CSVVVFNYGYTF. The full variable domain, with the rest looked up from reference TRBV29-1 and TRBJ1-2, is SAVISQKPSRDICQRGTSLTIQCQVDSQVTMMFWYRQQPGQSLTLIATANQGSEATYESGFVIDKFPISRPNLTFSTLTVSNMSPEDSSIYLCSVVVFNYGYTFGSGTRLTVV.

The chain joins TRBV12-5 to TRBJ2-7; 11 bases agree with TRBD1. The germline CDR1 and CDR2 sequences are LGHNT and FRNRAP. This CDR3 contains 15 residues. V lost 6 bases and J lost 3; bases outside the gene matches: 7. The CDR3 region has the DNA TGTGCTAGTGGGGCCCCGGGACAGGGGGACTACGAGCAGTACTTC. Translation gives CASGAPGQGDYEQYF.

The chain employs TRBV6-2 or TRBV6-3 and TRBJ1-5, with 11 positions matching TRBD1. This CDR3 has 18 residues. Germline lookup yields CDR1 MNHEY and CDR2 SVGEGT. V lost 5 bases and J lost 0; bases outside the gene matches: 9. The CDR3 coding sequence is TGTGCCAGCAGTATTATCGGGACAGGGGGATATAGCAATCAGCCCCAGCATTTT. Translating it yields CASSIIGTGGYSNQPQHF.

The chain's CDR3 is CATSDSGPLDIPYRNEQFF. The CDR3 DNA follows: TGTGCCACCAGTGATTCCGGCCCTTTGGACATCCCTTACAGGAATGAGCAGTTCTTC. The V call is TRBV24-1, the J call TRBJ2-1; the D gene is possibly TRBD1 (5 bases). CDR1 KGHDR and CDR2 SFDVKD come from the germline V gene. The CDR3 is 19 amino acids. The ends were cut back, 2 bases at V and 7 bases at J, with 26 bases in the middle.

This chain links TRBV6-6 with TRBJ2-1; unclear D gene. CDR1 MNHNY and CDR2 SVGAGI come from the germline V gene (reference sequence). Trimming left V 4 bases short and J 4 bases short, with 8 bases between. The CDR3 length is 13 residues. Here the CDR3 DNA reads TGTGCCAGCAGTTCCACAAAGTACAATGAGCAGTTCTTC. The encoded protein is CASSSTKYNEQFF.

The V and J genes are TRBV6-5 and TRBJ2-7; TRBD1 matches 9 bases. This CDR3 has 12 residues. The ends lost 6 bases at V and 8 bases at J; junction bases unmatched: 5. CDR1 is MNHEY and CDR2 is SVGAGI in the germline V gene. CDR3 protein: CASSKTGGQQYF. CDR3 bases: TGTGCCAGCAGCAAAACAGGGGGCCAGCAGTACTTC.

The gene calls are TRBV21-1 and TRBJ1-2; the tabulated D call, TRBD1, remains unverified against the DNA. TRBV21-1 is shown as a pseudogene. The CDR3 runs to 17 residues. DNA of the CDR3: TGTGCCAGCAGCACCTGGGACAGGCCAATAAGAATCTATGGCTACACCTTC. It translates to CASSTWDRPIRIYGYTF.

V gene TRBV2 combines with J gene TRBJ1-2; unclear D gene. Trimming pared 2 bases from V and 0 bases from J, leaving 7 bases between. Germline values: CDR1 SNHLY, CDR2 FYNNEI. The CDR3 spans 14 residues. CDR3 in amino acids: CASSERDSNYGYTF. DNA for the CDR3: TGTGCCAGCAGTGAAAGGGATTCTAACTATGGCTACACCTTC. The full variable domain, in which reference TRBV2 and TRBJ1-2 provide the parts outside the CDR3, is EPEVTQTPSHQVTQMGQEVILRCVPISNHLYFYWYRQILGQKVEFLVSFYNNEISEKSEIFDDQFSVERPDGSNFTLKIRSTKLEDSAMYFCASSERDSNYGYTFGSGTRLTVV.

The chain couples TRBV3-1 (or the pseudogene TRBV3-2) to TRBJ2-3; D is unclear. V lost 1 base and J 2 bases, leaving 7 bases between the germline ends. This CDR3 comprises 14 residues. Germline loops: CDR1 LGHDT, CDR2 YNNKEL (reference sequence). CDR3 sequence reads: CASSQGGLTDTQYF. DNA for the CDR3: TGTGCCAGCAGCCAAGGCGGCCTCACAGATACGCAGTATTTT.

The chain combines TRBV7-2 with TRBJ2-3; D not resolved. Trimming removed 3 bases from V and 6 bases from J, with 13 bases in between. Germline-derived CDR1 and CDR2 are SGHTA and FQGNSA. The CDR3 is 14 amino acids. The CDR3, as DNA: TGTGCCAGCAGCTTTAGGCGGCTTATGGATACGCAGTATTTT. The encoded protein is CASSFRRLMDTQYF. Filled out from reference TRBV7-2 and TRBJ2-3, the complete variable domain reads GAGVSQSPSNKVTEKGKDVELRCDPISGHTALYWYRQSLGQGLEFLIYFQGNSAPDKSGLPSDRFSAERTGGSVSTLTIQRTQQEDSAVYLCASSFRRLMDTQYFGPGTRLTVL.

This chain uses TRBV12-3 or TRBV12-4 with TRBJ1-1, with D perhaps TRBD1 (5 bases). Trimming shortened V by 7 bases and J by 4 bases, and 13 bases separated the two germline ends. The CDR3 is made up of 13 amino acids. The CDR3 nucleotides read TGTGCCAGCAACTCCCCAGGGATCACTGAAGCTTTCTTT. This codes for CASNSPGITEAFF.